Listed below are T cell receptor beta chains from one sample, sequenced in a study of blood T cell repertoires in COVID-19. Sequenced by immunoSEQ multiplex PCR; TCRdb stores in-frame clones only, minus some. The sample lists 190,000 or so clones, roughly 86% seen once, with about 2.6% in the top ten. Input material: peripheral blood. Every receptor here comes from a man aged 35 to 55 with active or convalescent COVID-19. Both conserved end residues are part of each CDR3. D genes are given only for firm matches.

j_call v_call d_call cdr3_nt cdr3_aa
TRBJ2-2 TRBV19 NA TGTGCCAGTAGTATAGATTTACTCCTAAACACCGGGGAGCTGTTTTTT CASSIDLLLNTGELFF
TRBJ1-1 TRBV5-1 NA TGCGCCAGCAGCCCTCTTCCGGGACCAGGGGCCACTGAAGCTTTCTTT CASSPLPGPGATEAFF
TRBJ2-3 TRBV7-3 NA TGTGCCAGCAGCCCCGGTGGTAATACGCAGTATTTT CASSPGGNTQYF
TRBJ1-5 TRBV6-5 NA TGTGCCAGCAGACTTTACAGCAATCAGCCCCAGCATTTT CASRLYSNQPQHF
TRBJ1-1 TRBV25-1 NA TGTGCCAGCAGTGAATATAACCCGGTGAACACTGAAGCTTTCTTT CASSEYNPVNTEAFF
TRBJ2-1 TRBV30 NA TGTGCCTGGAGTGTGAGAAATGAGCAGTTCTTC CAWSVRNEQFF
TRBJ2-6 TRBV20-1 NA TGCAGTGCACAGGGGGCCAACGTCCTGACTTTC CSAQGANVLTF
TRBJ1-1 TRBV29-1 TRBD1 TGCAGCGTTGATAGAGGGACAGCAGACACTGAAGCTTTCTTT CSVDRGTADTEAFF
TRBJ1-2 TRBV14 TRBD1 TGTGCCAGCAGCCTTGGAGGGACAGGGGTCAACTATGGCTACACCTTC CASSLGGTGVNYGYTF
TRBJ1-5 TRBV28 NA TGTGCCAGCAGTTCCACTAATCAGCCCCAGCATTTT CASSSTNQPQHF